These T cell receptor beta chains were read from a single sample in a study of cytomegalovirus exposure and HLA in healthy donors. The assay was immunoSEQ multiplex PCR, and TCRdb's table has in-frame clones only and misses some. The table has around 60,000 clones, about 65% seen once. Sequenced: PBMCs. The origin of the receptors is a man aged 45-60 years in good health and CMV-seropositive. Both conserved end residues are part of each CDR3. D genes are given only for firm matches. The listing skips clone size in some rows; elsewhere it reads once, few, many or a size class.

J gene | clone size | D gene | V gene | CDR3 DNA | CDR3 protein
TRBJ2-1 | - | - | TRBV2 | TGTGCCAGCCGGGAGTCGAGCTCCTACAATGAGCAGTTCTTC | CASRESSSYNEQFF
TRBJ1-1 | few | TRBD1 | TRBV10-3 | TGTGCCATCAGTGAGTCTCCAGGGGGGAGAGGTGAAGCTTTCTTT | CAISESPGGRGEAFF
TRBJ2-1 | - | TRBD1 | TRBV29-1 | TGCAGCGCTAGTGGTTGGGATTTACAGGGGCGTCTCAATGAGCAGTTCTTC | CSASGWDLQGRLNEQFF
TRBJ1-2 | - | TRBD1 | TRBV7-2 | TGTGCCAGCAGCCCACACCAGACAGGGGGCGCGTCTGGCTACACCTTC | CASSPHQTGGASGYTF
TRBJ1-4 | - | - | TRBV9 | TGTGCCAGCAGTCCCCGCGCGGGGGCACTAACTAATGAAAAACTGTTTTTT | CASSPRAGALTNEKLFF
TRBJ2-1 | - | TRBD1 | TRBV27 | TGTGCCAGCACAGCCCGGGACAGTATTTACAATGAGCAGTTCTTC | CASTARDSIYNEQFF
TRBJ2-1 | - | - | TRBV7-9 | TGTGCCAGCAGCTTGAGTTTTAGGAGATACAATGAGCAGTTCTTC | CASSLSFRRYNEQFF
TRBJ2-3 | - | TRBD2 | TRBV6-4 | TGTGCCAGTGCCCTTGGGACTAGCGGCACAGATACGCAGTATTTT | CASALGTSGTDTQYF
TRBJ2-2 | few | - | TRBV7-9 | TGTGCCAGCAGCCCGGGGTATAGTACCGGGGAGCTGTTTTTT | CASSPGYSTGELFF
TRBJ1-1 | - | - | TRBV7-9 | TGTGCCAGCAGGCAATCGGGAGTCCGGGGGAACACTGAAGCTTTCTTT | CASRQSGVRGNTEAFF
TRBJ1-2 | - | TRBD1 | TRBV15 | TGTGCCACCGCTCGAGGGGGCGCCGGTGGCTACACCTTC | CATARGGAGGYTF
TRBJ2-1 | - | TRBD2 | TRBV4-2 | TGTGCCAGCAGCCGCCGACTAGCGGGAATGCCGTTTGGCAATGAGCAGTTCTTC | CASSRRLAGMPFGNEQFF
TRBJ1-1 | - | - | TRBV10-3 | TGTGCCATCAGTCGAGTGCAGGTGGGCACTGAAGCTTTCTTT | CAISRVQVGTEAFF
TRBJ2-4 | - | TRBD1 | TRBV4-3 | TGCGCCAGCAGCCAGACCCGGGACAGCAGAGCCAAAAACATTCAGTACTTC | CASSQTRDSRAKNIQYF
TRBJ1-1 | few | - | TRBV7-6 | TGTGCCAGCAGCGCAAAACCCGGGACAATGAACACTGAAGCTTTCTTT | CASSAKPGTMNTEAFF
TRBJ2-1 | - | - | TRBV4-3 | TGCGCCAGCAGCCAAGCGTGGCAGGAGAGGGTCAATGAGCAGTTCTTC | CASSQAWQERVNEQFF
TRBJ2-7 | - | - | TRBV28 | TGTGCCAGCAGTTTCTCAGGTTCCAGGGACGAGCAGTACTTC | CASSFSGSRDEQYF
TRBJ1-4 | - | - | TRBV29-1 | TGCAGCGTTGACGGCAGGGCAGACTCAGGAACCGCTCCAGGGGAAAAACTGTTTTTT | CSVDGRADSGTAPGEKLFF
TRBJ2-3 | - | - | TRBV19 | TGTGCCAGTAGTATAGTGCGAGATACGCAGTATTTT | CASSIVRDTQYF
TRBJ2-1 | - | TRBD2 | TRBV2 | TGTGCCAGCAGTGACAACACTAGCGGGTACAATGAGCAGTTCTTC | CASSDNTSGYNEQFF
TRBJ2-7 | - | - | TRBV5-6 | TGTGCCAGCAGCTTGGTGCCCGCAGGGAAAGGCGAGCAGTACTTC | CASSLVPAGKGEQYF